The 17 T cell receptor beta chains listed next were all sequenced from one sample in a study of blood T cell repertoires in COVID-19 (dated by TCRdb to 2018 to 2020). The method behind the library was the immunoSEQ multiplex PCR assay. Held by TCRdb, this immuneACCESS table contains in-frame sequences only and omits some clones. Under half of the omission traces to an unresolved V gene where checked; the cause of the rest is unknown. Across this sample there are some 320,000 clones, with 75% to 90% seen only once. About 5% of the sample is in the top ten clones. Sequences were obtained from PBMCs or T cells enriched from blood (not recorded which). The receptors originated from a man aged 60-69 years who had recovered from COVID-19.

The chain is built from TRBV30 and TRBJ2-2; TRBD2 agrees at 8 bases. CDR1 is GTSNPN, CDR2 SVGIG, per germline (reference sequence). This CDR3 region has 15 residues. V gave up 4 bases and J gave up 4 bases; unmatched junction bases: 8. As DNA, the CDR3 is TGTGCCTGGATGGGCCTAGCGGGTGTCACCGGGGAGCTGTTTTTT. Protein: CAWMGLAGVTGELFF.

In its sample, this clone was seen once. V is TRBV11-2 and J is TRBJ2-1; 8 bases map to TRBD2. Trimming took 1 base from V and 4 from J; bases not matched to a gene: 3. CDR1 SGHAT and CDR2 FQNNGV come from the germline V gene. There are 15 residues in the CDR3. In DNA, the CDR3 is TGTGCCAGCAGCTTAGCAGCGGGAGCTTACAATGAGCAGTTCTTC. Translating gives CASSLAAGAYNEQFF.

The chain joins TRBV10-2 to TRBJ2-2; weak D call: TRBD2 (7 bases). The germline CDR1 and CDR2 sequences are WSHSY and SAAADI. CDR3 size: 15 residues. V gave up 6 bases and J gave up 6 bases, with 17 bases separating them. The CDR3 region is CASRGGGMEAGELFF. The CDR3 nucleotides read TGCGCCAGCAGAGGGGGGGGAATGGAGGCCGGGGAGCTGTTTTTT.

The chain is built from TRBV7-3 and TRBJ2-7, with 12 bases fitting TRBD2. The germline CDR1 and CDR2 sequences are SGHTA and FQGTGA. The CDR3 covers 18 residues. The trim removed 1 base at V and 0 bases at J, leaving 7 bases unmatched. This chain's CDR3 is CASSLRTSGDSPSYEQYF. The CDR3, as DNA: TGTGCCAGCAGCTTAAGGACTAGCGGGGATTCCCCCTCCTACGAGCAGTACTTC.

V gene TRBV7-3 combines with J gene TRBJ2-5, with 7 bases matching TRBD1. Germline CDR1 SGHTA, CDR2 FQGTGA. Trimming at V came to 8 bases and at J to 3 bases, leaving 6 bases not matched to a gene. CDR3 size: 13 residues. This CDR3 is CASPNRGEETQYF. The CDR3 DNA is TGTGCCAGCCCAAACAGGGGTGAAGAGACCCAGTACTTC.

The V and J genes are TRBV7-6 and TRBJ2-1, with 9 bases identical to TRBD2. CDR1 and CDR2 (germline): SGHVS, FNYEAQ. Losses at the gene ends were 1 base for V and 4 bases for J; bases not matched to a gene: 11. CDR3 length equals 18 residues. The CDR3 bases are TGTGCCAGCAGCTTAGGGGTGGTGGCGGGAGGGATGTACAATGAGCAGTTCTTC. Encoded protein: CASSLGVVAGGMYNEQFF.

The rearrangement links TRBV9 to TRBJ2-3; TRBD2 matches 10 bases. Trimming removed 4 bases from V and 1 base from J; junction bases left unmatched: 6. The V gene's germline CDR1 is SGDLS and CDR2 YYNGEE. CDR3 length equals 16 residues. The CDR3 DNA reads TGTGCCAGCAGCTTCCTAGGGACTAGCGGCACAGATACGCAGTATTTT. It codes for CASSFLGTSGTDTQYF.

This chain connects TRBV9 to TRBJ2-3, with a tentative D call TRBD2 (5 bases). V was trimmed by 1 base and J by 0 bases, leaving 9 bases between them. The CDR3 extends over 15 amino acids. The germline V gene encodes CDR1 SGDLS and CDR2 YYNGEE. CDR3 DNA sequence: TGTGCCAGCAGCGTACAACCGGGGAGCACAGATACGCAGTATTTT. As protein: CASSVQPGSTDTQYF. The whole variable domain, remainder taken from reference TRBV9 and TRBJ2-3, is DSGVTQTPKHLITATGQRVTLRCSPRSGDLSVYWYQQSLDQGLQFLIQYYNGEERAKGNILERFSAQQFPDLHSELNLSSLELGDSALYFCASSVQPGSTDTQYFGPGTRLTVL.

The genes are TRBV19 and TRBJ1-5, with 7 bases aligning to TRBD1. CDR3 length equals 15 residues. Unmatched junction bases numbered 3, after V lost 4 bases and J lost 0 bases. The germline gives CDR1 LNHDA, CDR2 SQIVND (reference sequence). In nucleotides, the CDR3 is TGTGCCAGTAGTAAGACAGGGTATAGCAATCAGCCCCAGCATTTT. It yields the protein CASSKTGYSNQPQHF. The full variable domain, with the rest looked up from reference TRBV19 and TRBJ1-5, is DGGITQSPKYLFRKEGQNVTLSCEQNLNHDAMYWYRQDPGQGLRLIYYSQIVNDFQKGDIAEGYSVSREKKESFPLTVTSAQKNPTAFYLCASSKTGYSNQPQHFGDGTRLSIL.

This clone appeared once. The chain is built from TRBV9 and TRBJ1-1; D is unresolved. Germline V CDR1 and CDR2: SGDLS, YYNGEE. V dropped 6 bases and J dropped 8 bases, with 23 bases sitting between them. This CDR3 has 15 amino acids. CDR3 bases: TGTGCCAGCAACCCAAGGGAGGGCCTTAAGATCGAAGCTTTCTTT. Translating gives CASNPREGLKIEAFF.

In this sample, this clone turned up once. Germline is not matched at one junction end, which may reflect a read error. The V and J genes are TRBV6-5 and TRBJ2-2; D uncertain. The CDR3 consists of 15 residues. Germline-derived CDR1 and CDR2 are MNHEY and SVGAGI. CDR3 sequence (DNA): TGTGCCAGCACTAAGCCCCATTTGAACGCCGGGGAGCTGTTTTTT. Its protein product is CASTKPHLNAGELFF.

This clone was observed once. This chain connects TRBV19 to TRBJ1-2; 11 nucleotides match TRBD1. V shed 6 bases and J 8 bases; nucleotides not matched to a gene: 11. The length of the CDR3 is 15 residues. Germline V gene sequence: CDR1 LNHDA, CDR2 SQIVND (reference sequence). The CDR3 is CASRLTGTGGLGYTF. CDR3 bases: TGTGCCAGTAGACTAACCGGGACAGGGGGATTAGGCTACACCTTC.

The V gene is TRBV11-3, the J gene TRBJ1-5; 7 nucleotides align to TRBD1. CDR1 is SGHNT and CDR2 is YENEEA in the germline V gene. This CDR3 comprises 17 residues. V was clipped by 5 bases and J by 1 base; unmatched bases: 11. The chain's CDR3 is CASSPILDRASNQPQHF. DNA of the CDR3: TGTGCCAGCAGCCCCATCCTAGACAGGGCCAGCAATCAGCCCCAGCATTTT.

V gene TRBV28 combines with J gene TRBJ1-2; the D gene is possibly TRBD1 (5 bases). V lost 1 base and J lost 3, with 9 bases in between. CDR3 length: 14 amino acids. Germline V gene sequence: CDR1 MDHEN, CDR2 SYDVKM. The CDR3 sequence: CASSLYPGHYGYTF. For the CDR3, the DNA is TGTGCCAGCAGTTTATATCCAGGGCACTATGGCTACACCTTC.

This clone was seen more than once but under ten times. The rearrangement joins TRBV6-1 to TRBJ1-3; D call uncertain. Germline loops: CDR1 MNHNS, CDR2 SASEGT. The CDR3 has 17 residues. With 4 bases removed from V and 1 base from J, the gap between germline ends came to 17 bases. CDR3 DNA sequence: TGTGCCAGCAGTGCCTATAGAACGTCGGGATCTGGAAACACCATATATTTT. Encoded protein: CASSAYRTSGSGNTIYF.

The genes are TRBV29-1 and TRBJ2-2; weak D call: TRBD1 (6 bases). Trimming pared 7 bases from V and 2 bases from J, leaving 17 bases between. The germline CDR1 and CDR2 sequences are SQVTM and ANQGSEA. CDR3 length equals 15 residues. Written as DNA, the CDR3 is TGCAGCGGGCGTATGGCCAGGGGTAACACCGGGGAGCTGTTTTTT. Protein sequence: CSGRMARGNTGELFF.

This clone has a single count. CDR3 amino acids: CASSLGPASSYEQYF. The CDR3 DNA follows: TGTGCCAGCAGCTTAGGGCCAGCGTCCTCCTACGAGCAGTACTTC. The chain uses TRBV7-2 and TRBJ2-7; D unresolved. CDR1 SGHTA and CDR2 FQGNSA come from the germline V gene. V was trimmed by 1 base and J by 0 bases, leaving 10 bases between them. The CDR3 loop spans 15 amino acids.